This T cell receptor beta chain was observed in a study of post-analysis software for immune sequencing data. Study-wide background: Recorded subtypes: relapsing-remitting, secondary progressive, progressive-relapsing; some patients unannotated.

Whole-study results and caveats: Samples made in the same batch grouped tightly together by F measure. Elevated frequency relative to controls characterized four or five TRBV segments in patients, TRBV5-6, TRBV5-1 and TRBV20-1 among them.

A word on this clonotype: Its antigen is unknown.

The J segment lost 6 bases and the V segment lost 1 base, leaving 4 bases of the junction unmatched. The CDR3 consists of 16 residues. Unique molecular identifiers were present in the TCR beta cDNA libraries. The authors obtained 500,000 or so cDNA molecules from roughly 1 to 10 million T cells. TCRdb fed the PCR reads into MiXCR, producing one record per CDR3 protein. The sample consists of about 770,000 distinct CDR3 sequences, more than 45% of them appearing once. The V and J genes are TRBV12-3 or TRBV12-4 and TRBJ2-1; 12 nucleotides match TRBD2. Sample: blood. This clonotype originated in a girl aged 5-17 years with multiple sclerosis. In nucleotides, the CDR3 is TGTGCCAGCAGTTTAGTCCGGGGACTAGCGGGCAATGAGCAGTTCTTC. It translates to CASSLVRGLAGNEQFF.